This record looks at one T cell receptor beta chain sequence and its context. The clone's antigen remains unknown. No qualities accompany the bases; no much larger clone lies one base away. The cohort consisted of approximately 670 healthy bone marrow donors. At the time of sampling, all cohort members were nominally healthy, though unrecorded immune exposures were likely present. The donor tested CMV seropositive and was one of the 289 seropositive cohort members. A peripheral blood sample was collected from each donor, and TCR beta sequencing was performed on peripheral blood mononuclear cells. Genomic DNA extraction from the blood cell samples was performed with the Qiagen DNeasy Blood Extraction Kit. This sample was included in a study of cytomegalovirus exposure and HLA in healthy donors listed by TCRdb under 2017. Some background on the complete study: An earlier analysis of some 500 of the donors reported 250 to 350 Gb of sequence data and more than 90 million unique TCR beta sequences from about 200 million T cells. An earlier analysis of several hundred of the donors applied high-throughput TCR beta sequencing to assess whether each TCR beta V gene segment acted as functional or pseudogenic. Rather than drawing on any new phenotypic data, the later analysis identified candidate immune exposures from TCR beta sequences and the way those sequences occurred across donors. Typing coverage differed by locus: A, B, C, DRB1 and DQB1 were typed in about 620-640 donors, DQA1 in about 500, DPA1 in some 600, and DPB1 in 450 to 490. The study combined high-throughput TCR immunosequencing, statistical association of individual TCRs with disease status, and machine learning to predict cytomegalovirus infection status. On average, roughly 240,000 unique TCR beta nucleotide sequences were sequenced per donor among 398 genotyped donors of the cohort, with 15% to 20% of those sequences being non-productive. A later analysis re-examined previously published TCR beta repertoires from more than 600 donors and added high-resolution HLA genotyping to investigate patterns of TCR occurrence. Roughly five DR-DQ haplotypes were handled as single units for association and clustering because linkage in the cohort was strong. Donor age, sex, ethnicity and CMV serostatus were compiled alongside the repertoire data. A later genetic analysis used genome-wide SNP genotypes for about three fifths of the 666 donors, treating that subset as a discovery cohort. Using immunosequencing, the study profiled T cell repertoires from about 610 subjects and related those repertoires to cytomegalovirus serostatus. An early release covering over 500 HLA-typed donors comprised about 300 gigabases of sequencing data and around 85 million unique TCR sequences. A separate validation cohort of 100 to 150 different subjects was used in addition to the 666-subject first cohort. Every repertoire in the discovery cohort had been generated on one and the same sequencing platform. Of the 300 to 500 genotyped donors, over 80% were placed in the genetic ancestry cluster associated with self-reported Caucasian donors. HLA typing included class I and class II loci at four-digit resolution. The study aimed to test whether cataloging public T cell receptors could reveal signatures of past pathogen exposure.

CDR1 and CDR2 are read off the germline V gene as SQVTM and ANQGSEA. V ends up 5 bases short and J 5 bases short, with an unmatched junction base count of 8. The CDR3 has 13 amino acids, counting the end cysteine and phenylalanine. CDR3 DNA is the only sequence kept; it has 39 bases, read in frame from the first base. Library method: the immunoSEQ multiplex PCR assay. For the multiplex PCR, a mixture combining 60 forward primers for TCR Vbeta segments and 13 reverse primers for TCR Jbeta segments was used. Amplification of the CDR3 region of rearranged TCR beta genes was performed with a multiplex PCR assay on genomic DNA. Amplified TCR beta libraries were sequenced as 87-base-pair reads on the Illumina HiSeq System. In the original analysis: A later analysis tallied around 87 million unique TCR beta chains across the 660 or so repertoires, and around 12 million of those chains were shared by two or more donors. To remove PCR and sequencing errors, raw reads were error-corrected and collapsed into unique sequences using a nearest-neighbor algorithm that merged closely related sequences. Alignment of CDR3 sequences to IMGT reference sequences was used to assign V, D and J gene segments. For a sequence to be retained, at least a six-nucleotide match to both a V gene segment and a J gene segment was required. Rearrangements were called productive when the CDR3 lacked stop codons and stayed in frame with V and J; all others were non-productive. Following IMGT convention, CDR3 was defined as the stretch from the second conserved V-encoded cysteine to the conserved J-encoded phenylalanine. In an earlier analysis of 550 to 650 of the donors, sequences lacking an unambiguous match to a single V gene segment were excluded. An earlier analysis of about 600 of the donors called V segments functional above 56.7% productive rearrangements and segregating when the between-donor standard deviation exceeded 5%. A statistical classification framework was built for diagnosing cytomegalovirus status from the catalog of TCR beta chain sequences. V and J gene assignment, in a later analysis, came from comparing TCR nucleotide sequences with IMGT/GENE-DB human TR gene sequences. Using the TCRdist pipeline, a later analysis assigned CDR3 sequences along with most-parsimonious VDJ recombination scenarios. In a later analysis, each TCR beta chain was defined by its CDR3 amino acid sequence together with its V-gene family, and reads without a unique V-gene family were excluded. As a way to deal with suspected cross-contamination and a sequencing artifact, a later analysis dropped under 600 nucleotide sequences that were highly shared and had low generation probability. In a later analysis, a clonal expansion index was calculated for each public chain from normalized within-repertoire ranks of inferred template counts. In a later analysis, generation probabilities were computed with a VDJ recombination model fitted to out-of-frame rearrangements, and the resulting probabilities were checked against IGoR. In a later analysis, TCR-TCR, TCR-HLA and TCR-CMV co-occurrence was scored with hypergeometric tests, and a repertoire-size bias correction was applied to TCR pairs. A later analysis estimated false discovery rates by permuting HLA or CMV assignments 20 times. In a later analysis, co-occurring TCRs were grouped using DBSCAN, with TCRdist sequence similarity added in when clustering inside HLA-allele-positive subsets. Repertoires with fewer than 30,000 or more than 120,000 public chains were left out of co-occurrence clustering, as were five repertoires with anomalous nucleotide sharing. The table comes from immuneACCESS by way of TCRdb, which keeps in-frame sequences with V and J called. Part of the clones is missing from these tables; in studies checked, under half for an unresolved V gene and the rest for unknown reasons. Clone size and V and J calls were adopted from that table, with D and trimming inferred from the DNA. This sample is represented by 180,000 or so clones; roughly 8.7% of them were singletons. Together, the top ten hold 1% to 1.5% of the sample.

What the study reported, not specific to this receptor: Some 16 rarely observed V segments, including chromosome 9 orphons, were excluded from the earlier analysis of several hundred of the donors because counts were too low. Cytomegalovirus status was reported to be diagnosed by the classifier with high specificity and sensitivity in both the original and validation cohorts. According to the authors, the approach could potentially be generalized to other disease states and immunological phenotypes. The only immune exposure information available for the cohort was CMV serostatus. Across donors, most TCR sequences were observed very rarely, whereas some public TCRs were present in many individuals. A few of the identified cytomegalovirus-associated TCR beta chains were confirmed in vitro to be specific for cytomegalovirus antigens. Linkage disequilibrium might explain the correlated functional status among segregating V segments, but an unknown experimental factor could not be excluded. In a later genetic analysis, fewer N-insertions in productive TCRs were reported among donors in an Asian-associated ancestry cluster than the roughly 700-donor mean. This cohort had only TCR beta chains sequenced, and the lack of alpha or paired-chain data limited which features could be detected. A later genetic analysis associated a missense DCLRE1C variant with V-gene and J-gene trimming of TCR beta chains, and an independent cohort replicated the association. A later analysis reported that several top co-occurrence clusters appeared linked to parvovirus B19, influenza, CMV and Epstein-Barr virus. A later analysis associated about 17,000 TCR beta sequences with specific HLA alleles at a false discovery rate of 0.05. A further reported finding was that TCR beta sequences accurately predicted the HLA-A and HLA-B alleles for most subjects in the first cohort. Presence/absence analyses assumed roughly uniform sequencing depth across donors, an assumption that may not hold. In an earlier analysis of approximately 600 of the donors, most TCR beta V segments were observed in productive rearrangements about 90% or about 30% of the time, broadly matching IMGT annotations. The study gave a list of 150 to 200 TCR beta chains associated with cytomegalovirus. Because the 87-base-pair reads could not distinguish some IMGT-functional V segments, including TRBV6-2 and TRBV6-3, those segments were excluded. When HLA alleles, especially DR and DQ, strongly co-occurred, TCR associations were difficult to assign to individual alleles. According to a later analysis, TCR association rates differed among HLA loci, with DRB1 alleles showing the most associated TCRs and HLA-C alleles showing the fewest. A later analysis found that most CMV-associated TCR beta chains appeared HLA-restricted, with HLA associations seemingly driven largely by CMV exposure. Because some donors lacked HLA typing at each locus, the association tests relied only on the typed subset. A later analysis found that HLA-associated TCR beta chains were more clonally expanded and had lower generation probabilities than equally common non-associated chains. A group of highly shared sequence variants was considered likely to be a technical artifact of the sequencing pipeline.

This TCR came from a woman aged 25 to 39 in good health and CMV-seropositive. The sequenced material came from PBMCs. The sequence links TRBV29-1 to TRBJ1-2; 7 central bases correspond to TRBD1. The nucleotides read TGCAGCGTTATCCCGGGACAGCGGTATGGCTACACCTTC. It codes for CSVIPGQRYGYTF.